This entry lists 2 T cell receptor beta chains sequenced from one sample in a study of T cells in Graves' hyperthyroidism and ophthalmopathy. RNA transcripts were the template for amplifying TCR beta CDR3 regions. The HTBI set primed first-round TCR CDR3 RT-PCR. TCRdb re-analysed the multiplex PCR reads in MiXCR, keeping a single row per CDR3 protein. The sample lists some 500,000 distinct CDR3 sequences, approximately 15% occurring once. Material: blood. The source is a woman aged 18-29 years with Graves' hyperthyroidism.

This clonotype has a count of ten or more. The gene calls are TRBV4-2 and TRBJ1-1; no firm D call. The CDR3 runs 13 residues. V was pared by 1 base and J by 7 bases, with 10 bases between. The germline gives CDR1 LGHNA, CDR2 YNFKEQ. This CDR3 reads CASSQVDRVEAFF. CDR3 DNA sequence: TGTGCCAGCAGCCAAGTGGATCGGGTTGAAGCTTTCTTT.

This clonotype was recorded at least ten times. The rearrangement links TRBV6-1 to TRBJ2-7, with 11 bases that match TRBD1. The CDR3 contains 15 residues. The V and J ends lost 6 bases and 4 bases, in that order; junction bases with no gene match: 8. Germline CDR1 reads MNHNS; CDR2 reads SASEGT. The CDR3 is CASSPNRDRGYEQYV. In DNA form, the CDR3 reads TGTGCCAGCAGCCCGAACCGGGACAGGGGGTACGAGCAGTACGTC.